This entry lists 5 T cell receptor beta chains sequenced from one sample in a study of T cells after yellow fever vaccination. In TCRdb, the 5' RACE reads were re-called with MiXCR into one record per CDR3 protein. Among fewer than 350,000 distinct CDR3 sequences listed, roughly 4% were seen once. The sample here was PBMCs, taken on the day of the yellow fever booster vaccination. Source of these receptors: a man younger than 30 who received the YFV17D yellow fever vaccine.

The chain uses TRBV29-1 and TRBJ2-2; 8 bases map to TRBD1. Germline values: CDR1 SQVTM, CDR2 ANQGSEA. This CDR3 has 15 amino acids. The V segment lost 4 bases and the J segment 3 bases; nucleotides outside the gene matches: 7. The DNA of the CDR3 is TGCAGCGTTGCCGGACAGGGATCGCACACCGGGGAGCTGTTTTTT. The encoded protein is CSVAGQGSHTGELFF.

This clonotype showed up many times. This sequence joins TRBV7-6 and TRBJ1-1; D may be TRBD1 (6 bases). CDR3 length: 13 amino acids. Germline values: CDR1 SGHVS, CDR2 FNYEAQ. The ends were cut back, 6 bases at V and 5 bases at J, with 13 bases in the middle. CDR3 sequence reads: CASRRAGQTEAFF. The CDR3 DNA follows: TGTGCCAGCAGACGGGCCGGACAGACTGAAGCTTTCTTT.

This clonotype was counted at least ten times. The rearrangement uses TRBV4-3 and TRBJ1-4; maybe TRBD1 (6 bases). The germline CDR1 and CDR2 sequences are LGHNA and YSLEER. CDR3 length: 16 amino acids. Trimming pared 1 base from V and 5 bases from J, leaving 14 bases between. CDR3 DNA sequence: TGCGCCAGCAGCCAAGGGACAGTTTATATAAATGAAAAACTGTTTTTT. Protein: CASSQGTVYINEKLFF.

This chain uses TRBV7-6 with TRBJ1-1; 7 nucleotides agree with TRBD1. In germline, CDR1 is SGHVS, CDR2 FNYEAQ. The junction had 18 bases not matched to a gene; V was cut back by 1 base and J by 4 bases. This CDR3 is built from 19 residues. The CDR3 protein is CASSLEGAIFGQPPTEAFF. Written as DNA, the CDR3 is TGTGCCAGCAGCTTAGAGGGGGCAATATTCGGACAGCCTCCCACTGAAGCTTTCTTT.

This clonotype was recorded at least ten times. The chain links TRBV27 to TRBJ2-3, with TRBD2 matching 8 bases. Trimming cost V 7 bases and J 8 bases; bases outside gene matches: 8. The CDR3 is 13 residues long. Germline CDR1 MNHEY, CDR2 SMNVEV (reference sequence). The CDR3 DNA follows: TGTGCCAGCAAGAGTAGCGGGGTGGGTACGCAGTATTTT. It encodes CASKSSGVGTQYF.